This is a list of T cell receptor beta chains from one sample in a study of response to subunit inactivated influenza vaccine. TCRdb called the RT-PCR reads again in MiXCR, with one record for every CDR3 protein. Here the sample spans about 650,000 distinct CDR3 sequences, 15% to 18% being singletons. The starting material was PBMCs from blood, obtained 11 to 12 days after vaccination. These receptor sequences come from a man between 50 and 59 years old who received an inactivated influenza vaccine. Each CDR3 is given with its conserved first and last residue. Fields, in order: V gene, J gene, CDR3 protein.

TRBV4-1	TRBJ2-7	CASSTETVYEQYF
TRBV5-5	TRBJ2-7	CASSLDSGNVKYEQYF
TRBV7-2	TRBJ2-5	CASSLAQGGGTQYF
TRBV20-1	TRBJ2-1	CSAKRGGPYNEQFF
TRBV7-2	TRBJ2-3	CASSLGLIDTQYF
TRBV10-3	TRBJ2-2	CAISRTGDRATGELFF
TRBV7-9	TRBJ2-5	CASSSPTGEETQYF
TRBV6-1	TRBJ1-2	CASSGSYGYTF
TRBV20-1	TRBJ2-1	CSARSVLQGARNEQFF
TRBV20-1	TRBJ2-1	CSATGGELLSYNEQFF
TRBV12-3/TRBV12-4	TRBJ2-3	CASSSYTDTQYF
TRBV11-2	TRBJ1-5	CASSTDLNQPQHF
TRBV7-9	TRBJ2-2	CASSLTSGGTTGELFF
TRBV20-1	TRBJ2-3	CSARRVLAGGLSDTQYF
TRBV20-1	TRBJ1-6	CSARDLLSNNSPLHF
TRBV4-2	TRBJ2-1	CASSQEWGGSYNEQFF
TRBV7-2	TRBJ1-1	CASSSRQGSNSEAFF
TRBV20-1	TRBJ2-3	CSARDERRGLGTQYF
TRBV18	TRBJ2-3	CASSPPVTDTQYF
TRBV9	TRBJ2-3	CASSQAGAGDTQYF
TRBV6-5	TRBJ2-5	CASSYSSGSETQYF
TRBV7-9	TRBJ2-3	CASSWGAGRTGGTQYF
TRBV5-6	TRBJ2-6	CASSFWQGPSGANVLTF
TRBV29-1	TRBJ1-1	CSVERTTNTEAFF
TRBV20-1	TRBJ2-7	CSARDLAGKAQYF
TRBV5-1	TRBJ1-2	CASSSRFRVNYGYTF
TRBV3-1	TRBJ1-1	CASSQDLIYSTVNTEAFF
TRBV15	TRBJ2-7	CATRSLVEGHKYEQYF
TRBV6-5	TRBJ1-6	CASSSGSEYNSPLHF
TRBV12-5	TRBJ2-1	CASDLTLGTSGRIDNEQFF
TRBV20-1	TRBJ2-1	CSARDWSGRALENEQFF
TRBV7-2	TRBJ2-7	CASSLAPGTLQYF
TRBV6-1	TRBJ1-1	CASSEVGRAPEAFF
TRBV7-2	TRBJ1-2	CASSPGAFYGYTF
TRBV20-1	TRBJ2-7	CSARDFDGYEQYF
TRBV20-1	TRBJ2-7	CSARAGGAGEQYF
TRBV27	TRBJ2-7	CASSFQTGRWPYEQYF
TRBV7-2	TRBJ2-2	CASSQQGGTGELFF
TRBV27	TRBJ2-1	CASSLVEENEQFF
TRBV12-3/TRBV12-4	TRBJ2-1	CASSDIPGDNEQFF
TRBV2	TRBJ2-7	CASSEQRQPEQYF
TRBV9	TRBJ2-5	CASSVAGGSGETQYF
TRBV6-5	TRBJ1-5	CASSSRFLGNQPQHF
TRBV4-3	TRBJ1-6	CASSGTAYNSPLHF
TRBV20-1	TRBJ2-1	CRMTSAYNEQFF
TRBV12-3/TRBV12-4	TRBJ1-1	CASSLSENTEAFF
TRBV14	TRBJ2-2	CASSQDRAGARYTGELFF
TRBV7-2	TRBJ1-2	CASGLQGYYGYTF
TRBV11-2	TRBJ2-5	CASSSPSAAQTQYF